This T cell receptor beta chain was sequenced in a study of blood T cell repertoires in COVID-19. Profiling relied on immunoSEQ multiplex PCR, and the TCRdb table lists in-frame clones only, not all of them. The sample yields around 69,000 clones, more than 70% seen once. This CDR3 region has 15 residues. CDR1 and CDR2 from the germline V gene are LNHNV and YYDKDF (reference sequence). Germline trimming cut 1 base from V and 6 bases from J; bases unmatched to any gene: 6. The TCR comes from a man over 45 with active COVID-19. The chain links TRBV15 to TRBJ1-2; TRBD1 matches at 9 bases. Sequencing was done on a sample of peripheral blood. In nucleotides, the CDR3 is TGTGCCACCAGCAGAGCTATCGGGACAGGGAATGGCTACACCTTC. Amino acids: CATSRAIGTGNGYTF.